The 4 T cell receptor beta chains below all came from one sample that was sequenced in a study of T cells in Graves' hyperthyroidism and ophthalmopathy (dated by TCRdb to the late 2010s). Library creation used multiplex PCR. The instrument was an Illumina HiSeq 2000. The TCR beta CDR3 regions were amplified from RNA transcripts. A first-round RT-PCR of the TCR CDR3 used the HTBI primer set with the Qiagen OneStep RT-PCR kit. Using fastp at Q25 and MiXCR, TCRdb reprocessed the public reads and kept productive beta chains. Rows are unified per CDR3 protein, each entry keeping the most common DNA and genes. This sample holds about 840,000 distinct CDR3 sequences; 38% were observed only once. The top ten hold around 9.3% of the sample. Sequencing used blood. These receptors were collected from a man younger than 35 with Graves' hyperthyroidism.

This clonotype was picked up one time. The J gene is TRBJ1-4, the V gene TRBV2; a possible D gene is TRBD1 (5 bases). The CDR3 covers 15 residues. Germline lookup yields CDR1 SNHLY and CDR2 FYNNEI. The ends were cut back, 6 bases at V and 1 base at J, with 12 bases in the middle. CDR3 sequence (DNA): TGTGCCAGCAGCCGCAGACAGTTAACTAATGAAAAACTGTTTTTT. It is translated as CASSRRQLTNEKLFF.

The rearrangement uses TRBV2 and TRBJ2-5; perhaps TRBD2 as D (6 bases). This CDR3 spans 16 amino acids. Germline CDR1 and CDR2: SNHLY and FYNNEI. Trimming shortened V by 6 bases and J by 3 bases, and 20 bases separated the two germline ends. The CDR3 sequence is CASRPYSSVDEETQYF. CDR3 sequence (DNA): TGTGCCAGCAGGCCTTACTCTAGCGTCGACGAAGAGACCCAGTACTTC.

At least ten counts were recorded for this clonotype. The chain joins TRBV29-1 to TRBJ2-7; 7 bases fit TRBD1. In germline, CDR1 is SQVTM, CDR2 ANQGSEA. The V gene end was trimmed by 6 bases and the J gene end by 3 bases; junction bases not matched to a gene: 8. This CDR3 contains 13 residues. CDR3 nucleotide sequence: TGCAGCGTGGCGACAGGGCGGGTCTACGAGCAGTACTTC. It codes for CSVATGRVYEQYF.

Only a few counts were recorded for this clonotype. The J gene is TRBJ2-7, the V gene TRBV5-1, with 7 bases lining up with TRBD1. V shed 4 bases and J 3 bases; nucleotides not matched to a gene: 7. This CDR3 spans 14 amino acids. Germline assignment: CDR1 SGHRS and CDR2 YFSETQ. CDR3 nucleotides: TGCGCCAGCAGCGGCTCCGGGACAGTCTACGAGCAGTACTTC. This encodes CASSGSGTVYEQYF.